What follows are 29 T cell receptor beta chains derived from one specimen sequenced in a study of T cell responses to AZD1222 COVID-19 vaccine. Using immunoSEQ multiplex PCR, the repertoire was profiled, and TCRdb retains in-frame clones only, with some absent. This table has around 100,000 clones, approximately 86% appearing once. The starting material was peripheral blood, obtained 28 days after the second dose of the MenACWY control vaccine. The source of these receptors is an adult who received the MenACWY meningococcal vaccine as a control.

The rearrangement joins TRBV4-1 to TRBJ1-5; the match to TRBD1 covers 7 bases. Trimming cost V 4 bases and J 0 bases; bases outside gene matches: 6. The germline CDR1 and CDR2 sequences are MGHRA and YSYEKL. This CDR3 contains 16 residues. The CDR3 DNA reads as TGCGCCAGCAGCCTTGGGACAGCTTATAGCAATCAGCCCCAGCATTTT. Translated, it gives CASSLGTAYSNQPQHF.

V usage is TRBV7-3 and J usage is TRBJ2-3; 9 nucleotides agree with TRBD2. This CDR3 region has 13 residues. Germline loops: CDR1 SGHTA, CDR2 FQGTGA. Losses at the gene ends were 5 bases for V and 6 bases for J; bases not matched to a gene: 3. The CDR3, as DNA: TGTGCCAGCAGCCTAGCGGGGCCCGATACGCAGTATTTT. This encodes CASSLAGPDTQYF.

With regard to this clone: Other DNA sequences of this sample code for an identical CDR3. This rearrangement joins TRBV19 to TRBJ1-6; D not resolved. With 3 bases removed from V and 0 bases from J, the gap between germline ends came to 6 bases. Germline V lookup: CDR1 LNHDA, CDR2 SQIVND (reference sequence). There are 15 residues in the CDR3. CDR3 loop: CASSIGRSYNSPLHF. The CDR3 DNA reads TGTGCCAGTAGTATTGGCCGCTCCTATAATTCACCCCTCCACTTT.

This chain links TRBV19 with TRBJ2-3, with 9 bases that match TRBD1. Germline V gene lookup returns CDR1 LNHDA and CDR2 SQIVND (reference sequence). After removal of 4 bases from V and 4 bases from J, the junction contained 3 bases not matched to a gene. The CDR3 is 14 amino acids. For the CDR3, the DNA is TGTGCCAGTAGTAGCGACAGGGGGGCAGATACGCAGTATTTT. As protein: CASSSDRGADTQYF. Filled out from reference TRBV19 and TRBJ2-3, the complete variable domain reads DGGITQSPKYLFRKEGQNVTLSCEQNLNHDAMYWYRQDPGQGLRLIYYSQIVNDFQKGDIAEGYSVSREKKESFPLTVTSAQKNPTAFYLCASSSDRGADTQYFGPGTRLTVL.

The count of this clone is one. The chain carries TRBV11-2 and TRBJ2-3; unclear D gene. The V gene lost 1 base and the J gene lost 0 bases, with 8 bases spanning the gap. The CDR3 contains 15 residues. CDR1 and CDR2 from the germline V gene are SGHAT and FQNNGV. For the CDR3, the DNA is TGTGCCAGCAGCTTAGCGCTCGTTAGCACAGATACGCAGTATTTT. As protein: CASSLALVSTDTQYF.

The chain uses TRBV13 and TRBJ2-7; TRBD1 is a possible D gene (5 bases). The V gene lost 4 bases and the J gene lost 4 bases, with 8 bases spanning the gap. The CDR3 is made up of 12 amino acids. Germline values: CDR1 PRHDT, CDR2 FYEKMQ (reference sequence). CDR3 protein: CASSSRQYEQYF. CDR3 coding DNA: TGTGCCAGCAGCTCTCGACAGTACGAGCAGTACTTC.

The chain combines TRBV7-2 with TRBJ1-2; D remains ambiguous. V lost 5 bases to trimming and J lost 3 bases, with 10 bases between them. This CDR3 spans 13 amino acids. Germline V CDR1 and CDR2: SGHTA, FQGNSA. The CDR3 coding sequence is TGTGCCAGCAGCCCCGACCGACACTATGGCTACACCTTC. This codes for CASSPDRHYGYTF.

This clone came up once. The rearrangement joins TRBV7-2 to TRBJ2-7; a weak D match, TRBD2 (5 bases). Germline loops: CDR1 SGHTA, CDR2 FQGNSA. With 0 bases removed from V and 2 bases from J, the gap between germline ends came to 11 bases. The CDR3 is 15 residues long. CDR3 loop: CASSLAASSTYEQYF. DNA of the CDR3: TGTGCCAGCAGCTTAGCTGCTAGCTCCACCTACGAGCAGTACTTC.

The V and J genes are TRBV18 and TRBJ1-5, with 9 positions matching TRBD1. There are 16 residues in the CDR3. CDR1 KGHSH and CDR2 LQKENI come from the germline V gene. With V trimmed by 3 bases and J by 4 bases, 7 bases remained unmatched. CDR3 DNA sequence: TGTGCCAGCTCACCGCTGGGACAGGGCGGGAATCAGCCCCAGCATTTT. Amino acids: CASSPLGQGGNQPQHF.

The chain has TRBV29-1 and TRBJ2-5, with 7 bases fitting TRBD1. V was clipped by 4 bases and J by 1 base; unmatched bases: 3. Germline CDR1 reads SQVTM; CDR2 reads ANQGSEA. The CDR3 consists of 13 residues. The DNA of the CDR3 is TGCAGCGTTGGGGGGACAGCCCAAGAGACCCAGTACTTC. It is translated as CSVGGTAQETQYF.

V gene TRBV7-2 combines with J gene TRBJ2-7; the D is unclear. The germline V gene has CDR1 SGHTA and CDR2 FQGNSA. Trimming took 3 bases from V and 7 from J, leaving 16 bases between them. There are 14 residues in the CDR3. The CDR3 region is CASSFTPSLGEQYF. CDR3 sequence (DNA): TGTGCCAGCAGCTTTACCCCTTCCCTGGGAGAGCAGTACTTC. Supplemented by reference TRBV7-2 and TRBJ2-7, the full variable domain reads GAGVSQSPSNKVTEKGKDVELRCDPISGHTALYWYRQSLGQGLEFLIYFQGNSAPDKSGLPSDRFSAERTGGSVSTLTIQRTQQEDSAVYLCASSFTPSLGEQYFGPGTRLTVT.

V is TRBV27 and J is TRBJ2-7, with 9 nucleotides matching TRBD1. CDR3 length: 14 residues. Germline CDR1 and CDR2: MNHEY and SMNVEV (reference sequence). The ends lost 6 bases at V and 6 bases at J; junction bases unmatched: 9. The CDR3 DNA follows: TGTGCCAGCAGCCCTCGGGACAGGGCGAGCGAGCAGTACTTC. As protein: CASSPRDRASEQYF.

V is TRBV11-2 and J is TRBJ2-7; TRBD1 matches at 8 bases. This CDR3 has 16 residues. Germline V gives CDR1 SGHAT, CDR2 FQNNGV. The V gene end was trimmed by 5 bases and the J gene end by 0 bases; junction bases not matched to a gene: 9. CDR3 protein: CASSPYRDRISYEQYF. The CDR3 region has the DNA TGTGCCAGCAGCCCGTACCGGGACAGGATCTCCTACGAGCAGTACTTC.

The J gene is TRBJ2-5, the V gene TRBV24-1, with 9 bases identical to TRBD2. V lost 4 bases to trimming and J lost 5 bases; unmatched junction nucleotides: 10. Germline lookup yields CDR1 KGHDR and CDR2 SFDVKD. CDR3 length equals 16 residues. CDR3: CATSDPASGGFETQYF. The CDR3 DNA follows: TGTGCCACCAGTGACCCCGCGAGCGGGGGGTTTGAGACCCAGTACTTC.

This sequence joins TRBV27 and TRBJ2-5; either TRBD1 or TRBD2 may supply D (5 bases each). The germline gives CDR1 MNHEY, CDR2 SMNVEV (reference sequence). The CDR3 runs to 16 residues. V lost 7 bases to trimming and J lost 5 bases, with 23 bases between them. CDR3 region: CASTSLRDATGETQYF. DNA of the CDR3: TGTGCCAGCACCTCGCTCCGGGACGCAACGGGTGAGACCCAGTACTTC.

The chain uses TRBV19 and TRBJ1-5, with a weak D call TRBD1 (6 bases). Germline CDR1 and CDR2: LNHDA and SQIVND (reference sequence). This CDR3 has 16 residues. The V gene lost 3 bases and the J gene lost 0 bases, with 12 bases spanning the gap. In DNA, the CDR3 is TGTGCCAGTAGTATGGGTCGGACAGCTAGCAATCAGCCCCAGCATTTT. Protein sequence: CASSMGRTASNQPQHF.

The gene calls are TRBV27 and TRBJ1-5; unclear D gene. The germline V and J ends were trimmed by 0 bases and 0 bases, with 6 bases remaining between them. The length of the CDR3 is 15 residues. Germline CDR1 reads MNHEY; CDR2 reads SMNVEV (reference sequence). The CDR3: CASSLSGLSNQPQHF. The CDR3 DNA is TGTGCCAGCAGTTTATCAGGGCTTAGCAATCAGCCCCAGCATTTT.

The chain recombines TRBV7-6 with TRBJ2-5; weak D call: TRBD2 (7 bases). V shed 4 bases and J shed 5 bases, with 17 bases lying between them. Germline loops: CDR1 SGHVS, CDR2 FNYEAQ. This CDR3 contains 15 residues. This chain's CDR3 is CASSSLGGAGETQYF. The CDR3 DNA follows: TGTGCCAGCAGCTCCCTAGGGGGGGCGGGGGAGACCCAGTACTTC. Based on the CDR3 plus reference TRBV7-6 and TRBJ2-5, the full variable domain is GAGVSQSPRYKVTKRGQDVALRCDPISGHVSLYWYRQALGQGPEFLTYFNYEAQQDKSGLPNDRFSAERPEGSISTLTIQRTEQRDSAMYRCASSSLGGAGETQYFGPGTRLLVL.

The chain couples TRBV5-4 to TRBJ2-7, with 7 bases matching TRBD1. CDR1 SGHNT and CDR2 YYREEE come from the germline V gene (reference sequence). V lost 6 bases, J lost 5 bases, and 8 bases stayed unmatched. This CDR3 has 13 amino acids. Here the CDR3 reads CASNNRGYNEQYF. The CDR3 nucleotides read TGTGCCAGCAACAACAGGGGCTATAACGAGCAGTACTTC.

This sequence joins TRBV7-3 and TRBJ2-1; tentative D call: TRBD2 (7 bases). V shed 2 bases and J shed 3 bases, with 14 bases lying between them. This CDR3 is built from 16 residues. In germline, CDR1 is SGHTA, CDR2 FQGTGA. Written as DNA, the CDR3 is TGTGCCAGCAGCTTAGGGGCGGGGGCCGGCTACAATGAGCAGTTCTTC. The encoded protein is CASSLGAGAGYNEQFF.

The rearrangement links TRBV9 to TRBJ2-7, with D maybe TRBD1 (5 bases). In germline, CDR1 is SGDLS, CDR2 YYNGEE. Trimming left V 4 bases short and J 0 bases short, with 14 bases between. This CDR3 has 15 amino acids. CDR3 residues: CASSYLDTGSYEQYF. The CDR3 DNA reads TGTGCCAGCAGCTACCTGGACACCGGCTCCTACGAGCAGTACTTC. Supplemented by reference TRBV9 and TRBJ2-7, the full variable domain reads DSGVTQTPKHLITATGQRVTLRCSPRSGDLSVYWYQQSLDQGLQFLIQYYNGEERAKGNILERFSAQQFPDLHSELNLSSLELGDSALYFCASSYLDTGSYEQYFGPGTRLTVT.

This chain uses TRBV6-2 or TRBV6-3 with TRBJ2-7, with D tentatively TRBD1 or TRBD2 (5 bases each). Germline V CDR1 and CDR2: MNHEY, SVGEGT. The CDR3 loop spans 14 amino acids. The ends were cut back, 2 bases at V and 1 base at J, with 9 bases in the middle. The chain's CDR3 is CASSYKEGSYEQYF. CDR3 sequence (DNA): TGTGCCAGCAGTTACAAAGAGGGGTCCTACGAGCAGTACTTC.

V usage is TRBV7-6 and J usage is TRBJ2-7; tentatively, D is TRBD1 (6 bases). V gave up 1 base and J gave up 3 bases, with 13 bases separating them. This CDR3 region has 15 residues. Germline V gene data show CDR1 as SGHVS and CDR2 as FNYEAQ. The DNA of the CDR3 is TGTGCCAGCAGCTTAGAAGTCGACAGGTACTACGAGCAGTACTTC. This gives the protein CASSLEVDRYYEQYF. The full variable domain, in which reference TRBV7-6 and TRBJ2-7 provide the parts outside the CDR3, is GAGVSQSPRYKVTKRGQDVALRCDPISGHVSLYWYRQALGQGPEFLTYFNYEAQQDKSGLPNDRFSAERPEGSISTLTIQRTEQRDSAMYRCASSLEVDRYYEQYFGPGTRLTVT.

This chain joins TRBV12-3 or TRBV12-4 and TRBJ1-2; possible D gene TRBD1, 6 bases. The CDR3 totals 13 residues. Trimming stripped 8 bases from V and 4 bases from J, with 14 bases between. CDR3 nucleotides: TGTGCCAGCGGGTGGGGGGCAGCCTATGGCTACACCTTC. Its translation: CASGWGAAYGYTF.

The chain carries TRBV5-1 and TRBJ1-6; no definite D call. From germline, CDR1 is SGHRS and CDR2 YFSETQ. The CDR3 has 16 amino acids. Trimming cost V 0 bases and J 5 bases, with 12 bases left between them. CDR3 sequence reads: CASSLALDGDNSPLHF. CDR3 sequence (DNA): TGCGCCAGCAGCTTGGCATTGGACGGGGATAATTCACCCCTCCACTTT.

The CDR3 spells CASSESGGALAKNIQYF. DNA for the CDR3: TGTGCCAGCAGTGAAAGCGGGGGGGCACTAGCCAAAAACATTCAGTACTTC. The V gene is TRBV28, the J gene TRBJ2-4, with 10 positions matching TRBD2. Germline V CDR1 and CDR2: MDHEN, SYDVKM. This CDR3 is 17 amino acids long. J gave up 0 bases and V 5 bases, and 7 bases lay outside the gene matches.

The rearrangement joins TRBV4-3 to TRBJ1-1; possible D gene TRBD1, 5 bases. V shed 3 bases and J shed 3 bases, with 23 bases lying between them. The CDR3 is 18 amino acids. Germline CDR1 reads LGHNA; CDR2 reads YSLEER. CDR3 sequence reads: CASSQSTGAGQGDTEAFF. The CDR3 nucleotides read TGCGCCAGCAGCCAGTCCACCGGGGCAGGCCAAGGGGACACTGAAGCTTTCTTT.

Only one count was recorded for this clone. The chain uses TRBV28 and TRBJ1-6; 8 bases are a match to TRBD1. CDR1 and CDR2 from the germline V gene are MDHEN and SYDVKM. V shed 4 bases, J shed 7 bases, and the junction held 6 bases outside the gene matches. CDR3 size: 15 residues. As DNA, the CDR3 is TGTGCCAGCAGTTACCAGGGGGCGCAGAATTCACCCCTCCACTTT. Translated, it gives CASSYQGAQNSPLHF.

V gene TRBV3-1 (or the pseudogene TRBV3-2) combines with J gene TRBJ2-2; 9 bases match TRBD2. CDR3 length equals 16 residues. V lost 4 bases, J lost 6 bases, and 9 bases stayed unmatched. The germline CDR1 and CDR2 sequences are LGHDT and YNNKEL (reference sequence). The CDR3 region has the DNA TGTGCCAGCAGCCCAGGTTCGGCGGGGGGGCCCGGGGAGCTGTTTTTT. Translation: CASSPGSAGGPGELFF.